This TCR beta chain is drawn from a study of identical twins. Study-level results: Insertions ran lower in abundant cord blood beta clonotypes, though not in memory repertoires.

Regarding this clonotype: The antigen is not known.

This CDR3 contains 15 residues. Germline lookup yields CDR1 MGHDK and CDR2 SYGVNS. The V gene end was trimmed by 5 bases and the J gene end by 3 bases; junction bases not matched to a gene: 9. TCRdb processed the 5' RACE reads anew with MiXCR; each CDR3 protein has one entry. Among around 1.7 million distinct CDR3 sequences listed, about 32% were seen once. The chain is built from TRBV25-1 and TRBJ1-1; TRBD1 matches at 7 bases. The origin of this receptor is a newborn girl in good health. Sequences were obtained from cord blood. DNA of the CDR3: TGTGCCAGCAGTAAACAGGGGCGGCGATACACTGAAGCTTTCTTT. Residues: CASSKQGRRYTEAFF.